Below are 32 T cell receptor beta chains sequenced from a single sample in a study of response to subunit inactivated influenza vaccine. TCRdb redid the calling of the RT-PCR reads with MiXCR, one entry per CDR3 protein. This table has approximately 700,000 distinct CDR3 sequences, around 13% appearing once. Sequenced material: PBMCs from blood, taken around 15 days before vaccination. These receptor sequences come from a man aged 50 to 60 who received an inactivated influenza vaccine.

The J gene is TRBJ2-7, the V gene TRBV21-1; the table's D call, TRBD1, has no DNA check behind it. TRBV21-1 corresponds to a pseudogene. CDR3 size: 14 residues. The DNA for the CDR3 is TGTGCCAGCGGACCCGAGGGGGGCCAGGACGAGCAGTACTTC. Protein: CASGPEGGQDEQYF.

This clonotype was seen a handful of times. The CDR3 coding sequence is TGTGCCAGCAGTTTACTTAGCGGGAGCTGGCCCCACGAGCAGTACTTC. Protein product: CASSLLSGSWPHEQYF. The V and J genes are TRBV12-3 or TRBV12-4 and TRBJ2-7; the match to TRBD2 covers 9 bases. V shed 2 bases, J shed 5 bases, and the junction held 10 bases outside the gene matches. The CDR3 loop spans 16 amino acids.

This clonotype was seen a handful of times. This chain links TRBV15 with TRBJ1-1, with D perhaps TRBD1 (6 bases). In germline, CDR1 is LNHNV, CDR2 YYDKDF (reference sequence). The CDR3 covers 14 residues. V shed 4 bases and J shed 1 base, with 10 bases lying between them. As DNA, the CDR3 is TGTGCCACCAGCAAAACAGGGTCGAACACTGAAGCTTTCTTT. Encoded protein: CATSKTGSNTEAFF.

V is TRBV20-1 and J is TRBJ2-2; 9 nucleotides match TRBD1. The CDR3 spans 17 residues. J gave up 6 bases and V 0 bases, and 11 bases lay outside the gene matches. The germline CDR1 and CDR2 sequences are DFQATT and SNEGSKA (reference sequence). CDR3 in amino acids: CSARDGLQGALPGELFF. Here the CDR3 DNA reads TGCAGTGCTAGAGATGGTTTACAGGGGGCCCTCCCCGGGGAGCTGTTTTTT.

The rearrangement links TRBV29-1 to TRBJ2-3; D perhaps matches TRBD1 (5 bases). From germline, CDR1 is SQVTM and CDR2 ANQGSEA. Trimming stripped 2 bases from V and 2 bases from J, with 14 bases between. This CDR3 has 15 amino acids. The CDR3 sequence is CSVEYEEQATDTQYF. The CDR3 nucleotides are TGCAGCGTTGAATACGAGGAACAGGCCACAGATACGCAGTATTTT.

The rearrangement links TRBV6-4 to TRBJ2-1; D uncertain. Germline CDR1 reads MRHNA; CDR2 reads SNTAGT. V shed 2 bases and J shed 5 bases, with 13 bases lying between them. The length of the CDR3 is 15 residues. This CDR3 reads CASSDLGRPNNEQFF. For the CDR3, the DNA is TGTGCCAGCAGTGACCTAGGGCGACCAAACAATGAGCAGTTCTTC.

Only a few counts were recorded for this clonotype. This rearrangement joins TRBV7-4 to TRBJ2-7; 16 nucleotides line up with TRBD2. The CDR3 spans 23 residues. V was clipped by 2 bases and J by 2 bases; unmatched bases: 21. Looked up from germline, CDR1 is SGHVT and CDR2 is SQSDAQ. The CDR3, as DNA: TGTGCCAGCAGCTTATCGGTTGGGACTAGCGGGAGGGTTTCAGGAGCGAGGACCTACGAGCAGTACTTC. This encodes CASSLSVGTSGRVSGARTYEQYF.

This clonotype was recorded a few times. The V and J genes are TRBV4-1 and TRBJ1-1, with TRBD1 as a possible D gene (5 bases). Germline lookup yields CDR1 MGHRA and CDR2 YSYEKL. CDR3 length equals 15 residues. Trimming removed 0 bases at V and 4 bases at J, with 12 bases between. The CDR3 here is CASSQDPRGVTEAFF. CDR3 in DNA: TGCGCCAGCAGCCAAGATCCCCGGGGGGTCACTGAAGCTTTCTTT.

The chain carries TRBV11-2 and TRBJ2-1, with 8 bases aligning to TRBD1. The germline gives CDR1 SGHAT, CDR2 FQNNGV. This CDR3 has 15 residues. After removal of 6 bases from V and 4 bases from J, the junction contained 8 bases not matched to a gene. The CDR3 DNA reads TGTGCCAGCAGACGCCGGGACAGGTTATACAATGAGCAGTTCTTC. Translating it yields CASRRRDRLYNEQFF.

The chain combines TRBV30 with TRBJ1-1; D is unresolved. CDR1 is GTSNPN, CDR2 SVGIG, per germline (reference sequence). CDR3 length: 14 amino acids. Trimming pared 3 bases from V and 3 bases from J, leaving 14 bases between. The CDR3 here is CAWSPRGEDTEAFF. CDR3 nucleotide sequence: TGTGCCTGGAGCCCCCGGGGAGAGGACACTGAAGCTTTCTTT.

There are many counts of this clonotype. The J gene is TRBJ1-1, the V gene TRBV5-1; no firm D call. This CDR3 has 15 amino acids. The V and J ends lost 4 bases and 1 base respectively, with 14 bases between them. Germline V gene sequence: CDR1 SGHRS, CDR2 YFSETQ. The CDR3 region is CASSPTWTGNTEAFF. The DNA of the CDR3 is TGCGCCAGCAGCCCGACCTGGACTGGGAACACTGAAGCTTTCTTT.

This clonotype was seen a few times. The chain employs TRBV6-2 or TRBV6-3 and TRBJ1-6; no clear D. V was cut by 2 bases and J by 7 bases, with 9 bases left in between. The germline CDR1 and CDR2 sequences are MNHEY and SVGEGT. The CDR3 has 14 amino acids. CDR3 bases: TGTGCCAGCAGTTACGTGGCCTCAAATTCACCCCTCCACTTT. This translates into CASSYVASNSPLHF.

As concerns this clonotype: An end of the junction differs from the germline gene, which may be a read error. The J gene is TRBJ2-7, the V gene TRBV29-1; tentatively, D is TRBD1 (5 bases). This CDR3 contains 11 residues. Per the germline V gene, CDR1 is SQVTM and CDR2 is ANQGSEA. The CDR3 nucleotides read TGCAGCGTTGAAGATCTGCAGGGCCACCTCTTC. This translates into CSVEDLQGHLF.

The genes are TRBV20-1 and TRBJ2-5; 7 nucleotides match TRBD1. The CDR3 covers 12 residues. V trimming: 5 bases; J trimming: 4 bases; junction bases outside the gene matches: 4. Germline V lookup: CDR1 DFQATT, CDR2 SNEGSKA (reference sequence). DNA for the CDR3: TGCAGTGCTGGTACAGGGGTAGAGACCCAGTACTTC. Protein sequence: CSAGTGVETQYF.

V is TRBV29-1 and J is TRBJ2-3; D not resolved. CDR1 and CDR2 (germline): SQVTM, ANQGSEA. The germline V and J ends were trimmed by 2 bases and 0 bases, with 9 bases remaining between them. The CDR3 has 14 amino acids. CDR3 in DNA: TGCAGCGTTGAAACGGGTTTCAGCACAGATACGCAGTATTTT. It yields the protein CSVETGFSTDTQYF.

The V and J genes are TRBV15 and TRBJ2-1; TRBD2 matches 9 bases. Unmatched junction bases numbered 5, after V lost 8 bases and J lost 9 bases. The CDR3 runs 12 residues. Germline V gives CDR1 LNHNV, CDR2 YYDKDF (reference sequence). This CDR3 reads CATGLAFSEQFF. CDR3 DNA sequence: TGTGCCACCGGACTAGCGTTTAGTGAGCAGTTCTTC.

This clonotype was counted a few times. The genes are TRBV5-1 and TRBJ2-3; D is unclear. Germline CDR1 SGHRS, CDR2 YFSETQ. CDR3 length: 15 amino acids. The V and J ends lost 1 base and 2 bases respectively, with 11 bases between them. CDR3 amino acids: CASSLNSGFTDTQYF. The DNA of the CDR3 is TGCGCCAGCAGCTTGAATAGTGGCTTCACAGATACGCAGTATTTT.

The gene calls are TRBV12-3 or TRBV12-4 and TRBJ1-5; D is possibly TRBD1 (6 bases). V lost 2 bases, J lost 4 bases, and 18 bases lay in between. CDR3 size: 17 residues. This CDR3 reads CASSLKALGQLNQPQHF. CDR3 nucleotide sequence: TGTGCCAGCAGTTTAAAAGCACTTGGACAGCTGAATCAGCCCCAGCATTTT.

J is TRBJ2-7 and V is TRBV20-1; 10 bases are shared with TRBD1. Germline V gene lookup returns CDR1 DFQATT and CDR2 SNEGSKA (reference sequence). This CDR3 comprises 14 residues. V shed 4 bases and J 7 bases; nucleotides not matched to a gene: 10. CDR3 amino acids: CSAISGQGTEEQYF. CDR3 nucleotides: TGCAGTGCTATCTCGGGACAGGGGACGGAAGAGCAGTACTTC.

V is TRBV4-1 and J is TRBJ2-1; 9 bases align to TRBD2. With V trimmed by 3 bases and J by 8 bases, 8 bases remained unmatched. The CDR3 runs to 15 residues. Germline CDR1 and CDR2: MGHRA and YSYEKL. CDR3 loop: CASSQGGGAVYEQFF. The CDR3 nucleotides are TGCGCCAGCAGCCAGGGCGGGGGGGCTGTATATGAGCAGTTCTTC.

This clonotype was observed many times. This chain connects TRBV7-2 to TRBJ1-2, with D hard to call. Germline CDR1 reads SGHTA; CDR2 reads FQGNSA. The CDR3 totals 14 residues. The germline V and J ends were trimmed by 5 bases and 4 bases, with 14 bases remaining between them. CDR3 sequence: CASSITRLTYGYTF. The CDR3 nucleotides are TGTGCCAGCAGCATCACTAGGCTCACCTATGGCTACACCTTC. The complete variable domain, with remaining parts taken from reference TRBV7-2 and TRBJ1-2, reads GAGVSQSPSNKVTEKGKDVELRCDPISGHTALYWYRQSLGQGLEFLIYFQGNSAPDKSGLPSDRFSAERTGGSVSTLTIQRTQQEDSAVYLCASSITRLTYGYTFGSGTRLTVV.

There are a few counts of this clonotype. The chain recombines TRBV20-1 with TRBJ2-2; 7 nucleotides agree with TRBD2. V was clipped by 0 bases and J by 4 bases; unmatched bases: 11. The germline gives CDR1 DFQATT, CDR2 SNEGSKA (reference sequence). The CDR3 runs to 17 residues. The CDR3 DNA reads TGCAGTGCTAGAGATAGCGGTGGGAGGGGAGGCACCGGGGAGCTGTTTTTT. It specifies CSARDSGGRGGTGELFF.

This clonotype was counted a few times. A junction boundary mismatches the germline segment, possibly from a read error. The chain combines TRBV5-1 with TRBJ1-1; no firm D call. The V gene's germline CDR1 is SGHRS and CDR2 YFSETQ. The CDR3 has 14 residues. Here the CDR3 reads CASRPFDISPRLAF. For the CDR3, the DNA is TGCGCCAGCAGACCCTTCGACATATCTCCGCGTCTGGCCTTT.

This clonotype was counted between two and nine times. This chain joins TRBV20-1 and TRBJ1-5, with D possibly matching TRBD1 (6 bases). Trimming stripped 4 bases from V and 6 bases from J, with 10 bases between. Germline V lookup: CDR1 DFQATT, CDR2 SNEGSKA (reference sequence). This CDR3 region has 12 residues. As DNA, the CDR3 is TGCAGTGCTAAGGACAGATCTCAGCCCCAGCATTTT. Encoded protein: CSAKDRSQPQHF.

The count of this clonotype is one. The chain is built from TRBV6-5 and TRBJ1-1; 11 bases line up with TRBD1. This CDR3 spans 15 amino acids. V lost 1 base to trimming and J lost 5 bases; unmatched junction nucleotides: 3. Per germline, CDR1 MNHEY and CDR2 SVGAGI. The CDR3 bases are TGTGCCAGCAGTTACTGGACAGGGGGCGGTACTGAAGCTTTCTTT. This gives the protein CASSYWTGGGTEAFF.

The chain is built from TRBV5-5 and TRBJ1-5; possibly TRBD1 for D (5 bases). Germline V gene data show CDR1 as SGHKS and CDR2 as YYEKEE (reference sequence). Trimming left V 0 bases short and J 7 bases short, with 14 bases between. CDR3 length equals 15 residues. CDR3 protein: CASSLALGGAQPQHF. The CDR3 region has the DNA TGTGCCAGCAGCTTGGCCTTGGGGGGAGCGCAGCCCCAGCATTTT.

This clonotype occurred a few times. The chain joins TRBV5-1 to TRBJ1-2, with D unresolved. Trimming cost V 0 bases and J 2 bases, with 8 bases left between them. The length of the CDR3 is 14 residues. The germline CDR1 and CDR2 sequences are SGHRS and YFSETQ. The CDR3: CASSLGSDNYGYTF. DNA of the CDR3: TGCGCCAGCAGCTTGGGCTCAGACAACTATGGCTACACCTTC.

The sample holds many counts of this clonotype. The V gene is TRBV5-1, the J gene TRBJ2-1; 8 bases align to TRBD1. Germline V gives CDR1 SGHRS, CDR2 YFSETQ. This CDR3 has 14 residues. The ends lost 3 bases at V and 2 bases at J; junction bases unmatched: 1. CDR3 sequence: CASSSTGAYNEQFF. The DNA for the CDR3 is TGCGCCAGCAGCTCGACAGGGGCCTACAATGAGCAGTTCTTC.

This clonotype has only a few counts. The chain couples TRBV7-9 to TRBJ1-1, with 12 bases identical to TRBD1. From germline, CDR1 is SEHNR and CDR2 FQNEAQ (reference sequence). This CDR3 contains 17 residues. The J segment lost 4 bases and the V segment lost 3 bases, leaving 9 bases of the junction unmatched. The CDR3 sequence: CASSFAGTGGLSTEAFF. The CDR3 nucleotides read TGTGCCAGCAGCTTCGCCGGGACAGGGGGCTTGAGCACTGAAGCTTTCTTT.

The gene calls are TRBV15 and TRBJ2-2; the match to TRBD2 covers 8 bases. This CDR3 contains 16 residues. From germline, CDR1 is LNHNV and CDR2 YYDKDF (reference sequence). V shed 3 bases and J 2 bases; nucleotides not matched to a gene: 5. In nucleotides, the CDR3 is TGTGCCACCAGCAGGCGGGGGGCAGGAAACACCGGGGAGCTGTTTTTT. Protein product: CATSRRGAGNTGELFF.

The DNA of the CDR3 is TGTGCCAGCAGTTCCCTGCAGGGCGGGAGGAACACCGGGGAGCTGTTTTTT. The encoded protein is CASSSLQGGRNTGELFF. The chain carries TRBV6-5 and TRBJ2-2; 7 nucleotides agree with TRBD2. The CDR3 runs to 17 residues. Germline V gene lookup returns CDR1 MNHEY and CDR2 SVGAGI. V was clipped by 4 bases and J by 1 base; unmatched bases: 9.

The V gene is TRBV20-1, the J gene TRBJ2-7, with TRBD2 matching 9 bases. This CDR3 contains 14 residues. V shed 6 bases and J 3 bases; nucleotides not matched to a gene: 9. Germline lookup yields CDR1 DFQATT and CDR2 SNEGSKA (reference sequence). The CDR3 bases are TGCAGTGCCGGTTCTGGTAGCGGGAGCTACGAGCAGTACTTC. Its translation: CSAGSGSGSYEQYF.